The 7 T cell receptor beta chains below all came from one sample that was sequenced in a study of blood T cell repertoires in COVID-19. TCRdb's table, derived via immunoSEQ multiplex PCR, lists solely in-frame clones and lacks some. The sample has 130,000 or so clones, about 86% seen once. The sequencing input was PBMCs or T cells enriched from blood (not recorded which). The receptors derive from a man aged 35-49 years with acute COVID-19.

The V and J genes are TRBV19 and TRBJ1-1; D is unclear. Germline V gives CDR1 LNHDA, CDR2 SQIVND (reference sequence). V was cut by 3 bases and J by 1 base, with 3 bases left in between. The CDR3 contains 12 residues. Here the CDR3 reads CASSIGNTEAFF. For the CDR3, the DNA is TGTGCCAGTAGTATCGGGAACACTGAAGCTTTCTTT.

A few counts support this clone. V is TRBV4-2 and J is TRBJ2-7; 9 bases are shared with TRBD2. This CDR3 comprises 19 residues. The germline gives CDR1 LGHNA, CDR2 YNFKEQ. Trimming cost V 1 base and J 4 bases; bases outside gene matches: 17. The CDR3 DNA sequence: TGTGCCAGCAGCCAAGGGACTAGCGAGGGTCCGCTGTATATTTACGAGCAGTACTTC. It specifies CASSQGTSEGPLYIYEQYF.

The chain uses TRBV19 and TRBJ1-1, with D possibly matching TRBD1 (5 bases). Per germline, CDR1 LNHDA and CDR2 SQIVND (reference sequence). V shed 6 bases and J shed 1 base, with 15 bases lying between them. This CDR3 is 15 amino acids long. CDR3 sequence: CASSRGRVGNTEAFF. CDR3 in DNA: TGTGCCAGTAGCCGCGGCAGGGTTGGGAACACTGAAGCTTTCTTT.

V and J are TRBV27 and TRBJ1-2; D unclear. Germline values: CDR1 MNHEY, CDR2 SMNVEV (reference sequence). The V gene lost 2 bases and the J gene lost 0 bases, with 4 bases spanning the gap. The CDR3 has 13 amino acids. The CDR3 region is CASSLEANYGYTF. The CDR3 DNA reads as TGTGCCAGCAGTTTAGAGGCTAACTATGGCTACACCTTC.

This clone showed up just once. V usage is TRBV29-1 and J usage is TRBJ1-5; 9 bases match TRBD1. Germline V gene lookup returns CDR1 SQVTM and CDR2 ANQGSEA. V was clipped by 4 bases and J by 4 bases; unmatched bases: 5. This CDR3 is built from 14 residues. The CDR3, as DNA: TGCAGCGTTGCCTCCGGGACAGGGAATCAGCCCCAGCATTTT. Its translation: CSVASGTGNQPQHF.

This chain joins TRBV6-1 and TRBJ2-7; D is uncertain. CDR1 and CDR2 (germline): MNHNS, SASEGT. CDR3 size: 14 residues. Deletions cut 1 base from V and 7 bases from J, with 14 bases between. Here the CDR3 DNA reads TGTGCCAGCAGTGAAGAGACTTCCGGAAGGGAGCAGTACTTC. The encoded protein is CASSEETSGREQYF.

The chain recombines TRBV10-3 with TRBJ1-1, with 12 positions matching TRBD1. This CDR3 contains 14 residues. Per the germline V gene, CDR1 is ENHRY and CDR2 is SYGVKD. With V trimmed by 6 bases and J by 4 bases, 3 bases remained unmatched. CDR3 protein: CAISGTGGRTEAFF. The CDR3 DNA sequence: TGTGCCATCAGCGGGACAGGGGGCCGCACTGAAGCTTTCTTT.